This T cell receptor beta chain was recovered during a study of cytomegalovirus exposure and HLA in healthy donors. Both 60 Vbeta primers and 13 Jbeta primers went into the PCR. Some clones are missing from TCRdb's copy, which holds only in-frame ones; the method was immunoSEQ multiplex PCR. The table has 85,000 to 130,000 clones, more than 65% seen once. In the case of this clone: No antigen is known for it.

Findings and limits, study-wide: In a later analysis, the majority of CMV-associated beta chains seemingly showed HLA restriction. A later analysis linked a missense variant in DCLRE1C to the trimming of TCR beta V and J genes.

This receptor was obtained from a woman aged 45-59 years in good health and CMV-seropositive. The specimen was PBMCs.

The DNA of the CDR3 is TGTGCCAGTAGCAGGGGATATAGACAGGAGCACTATGGCTACACCTTC. It specifies CASSRGYRQEHYGYTF. The chain recombines TRBV19 with TRBJ1-2; D perhaps matches TRBD1 (6 bases). Germline CDR1 and CDR2: LNHDA and SQIVND (reference sequence). The ends were cut back, 6 bases at V and 3 bases at J, with 20 bases in the middle. The CDR3 length is 16 residues. The complete variable domain, with remaining parts taken from reference TRBV19 and TRBJ1-2, reads DGGITQSPKYLFRKEGQNVTLSCEQNLNHDAMYWYRQDPGQGLRLIYYSQIVNDFQKGDIAEGYSVSREKKESFPLTVTSAQKNPTAFYLCASSRGYRQEHYGYTFGSGTRLTVV.